The 13 T cell receptor beta chains in this list originate from one sample, sequenced in a study of post-analysis software for immune sequencing data. No cognate antigen is known for these TCRs. Study-level results: A handful of TRBV segments appeared more often in patients than in controls, and TRBV5-6, TRBV5-1 and TRBV20-1 were among these.

Included in the TCR beta cDNA libraries were unique molecular identifiers. In TCRdb, the PCR reads were re-called with MiXCR into one record per CDR3 protein. The profile shows about 540,000 distinct CDR3 sequences, roughly 34% of them singletons. Specimen: blood. These TCRs come from a girl under 18 with multiple sclerosis.

The chain joins TRBV10-3 to TRBJ1-2, with D perhaps TRBD1 (6 bases). V was pared by 8 bases and J by 1 base, with 14 bases between. This CDR3 is built from 14 residues. Germline V gene lookup returns CDR1 ENHRY and CDR2 SYGVKD. CDR3 nucleotides: TGTGCCATCCCGGAGGGGGAGGATAACTATGGCTACACCTTC. It specifies CAIPEGEDNYGYTF.

This clonotype was counted once. The V call is TRBV20-1, the J call TRBJ1-2, with D unclear. From germline, CDR1 is DFQATT and CDR2 SNEGSKA (reference sequence). With 1 base removed from V and 4 bases from J, the gap between germline ends came to 7 bases. There are 12 residues in the CDR3. The CDR3 protein is CSARGRSYGYTF. In DNA form, the CDR3 reads TGCAGTGCTAGAGGACGGAGCTATGGCTACACCTTC.

The J gene is TRBJ1-2, the V gene TRBV29-1, with TRBD1 as a possible D gene (6 bases). From germline, CDR1 is SQVTM and CDR2 ANQGSEA. The V gene lost 4 bases and the J gene lost 5 bases, with 20 bases spanning the gap. The CDR3 consists of 15 residues. Here the CDR3 reads CSVGGQGRSEYGYTF. The CDR3 nucleotides are TGCAGCGTTGGGGGGCAGGGGAGGTCGGAATATGGCTACACCTTC.

This clonotype came up a few times. The chain recombines TRBV5-8 with TRBJ2-3; 7 bases are shared with TRBD2. The CDR3 covers 14 residues. The V segment lost 7 bases and the J segment 1 base; nucleotides outside the gene matches: 6. CDR1 is SGHTS and CDR2 is YDEGEE in the germline V gene. CDR3: CASGGGRGTDTQYF. The DNA for the CDR3 is TGTGCCAGCGGCGGGGGTCGGGGCACAGATACGCAGTATTTT.

The chain joins TRBV12-3 or TRBV12-4 to TRBJ1-4; D perhaps matches TRBD1 (6 bases). The V end was cut by 2 bases, the J end by 13 bases, with 11 bases between. This CDR3 spans 12 amino acids. The CDR3 DNA reads TGTGCCAGCAGTTTATGGACAGACGGACTGTTTTTT. Protein: CASSLWTDGLFF.

In the case of this clonotype: One end of the junction does not line up with germline, which may come from a read error. The chain links TRBV20-1 to TRBJ2-7; 7 nucleotides agree with TRBD2. The CDR3 is made up of 13 amino acids. The germline gives CDR1 DFQATT, CDR2 SNEGSKA (reference sequence). CDR3 amino acids: CSAPQRGSYGQYF. DNA of the CDR3: TGCAGTGCCCCCCAGCGGGGCTCCTACGGGCAGTACTTC.

The V call is TRBV7-9, the J call TRBJ2-4, with 14 bases that match TRBD2. CDR3 length: 18 residues. Unmatched junction bases numbered 8, after V lost 4 bases and J lost 3 bases. CDR1 and CDR2 from the germline V gene are SEHNR and FQNEAQ (reference sequence). For the CDR3, the DNA is TGTGCCAGCAGCTCTGGACTAGCGGGGGGTCCGGTCAAAAACATTCAGTACTTC. It yields the protein CASSSGLAGGPVKNIQYF.

The CDR3 here is CSTHVLMNTEAFF. The CDR3 DNA is TGCAGTACTCACGTCCTGATGAACACTGAAGCTTTCTTT. The chain couples TRBV20-1 to TRBJ1-1; D is unresolved. Per germline, CDR1 DFQATT and CDR2 SNEGSKA (reference sequence). The CDR3 is 13 residues long. Trimming cost V 8 bases and J 0 bases, with 13 bases left between them.

The chain is built from TRBV20-1 and TRBJ1-2; 7 bases match TRBD1. With 4 bases clipped from V and 4 bases from J, the junction kept 9 bases outside the gene matches. This CDR3 has 14 amino acids. CDR1 and CDR2 from the germline V gene are DFQATT and SNEGSKA (reference sequence). CDR3 nucleotide sequence: TGCAGTGCTATAGACAGGGAAGTGGGCTATGGCTACACCTTC. It is translated as CSAIDREVGYGYTF.

The sample holds a few counts of this clonotype. The CDR3 sequence is CASSGLGTSGGAGGETQYF. In nucleotides, the CDR3 is TGTGCCAGCAGTGGCTTGGGGACTAGCGGGGGGGCCGGAGGAGAGACCCAGTACTTC. The chain has TRBV2 and TRBJ2-5; 16 bases map to TRBD2. This CDR3 has 19 amino acids. V dropped 4 bases and J dropped 4; count of bases not matched to a gene: 12. Germline CDR1 is SNHLY and CDR2 is FYNNEI.

This clonotype was recorded a few times. The chain employs TRBV15 and TRBJ1-5; TRBD1 matches 7 bases. This CDR3 is built from 15 residues. J lost 4 bases, V lost 5 bases, and 8 bases had no gene match. From germline, CDR1 is LNHNV and CDR2 YYDKDF (reference sequence). Here the CDR3 reads CATSSRTGANQPQHF. The CDR3 nucleotides read TGTGCCACCAGCTCACGGACAGGAGCGAATCAGCCCCAGCATTTT.

The chain combines TRBV20-1 with TRBJ1-5; TRBD1 matches at 11 bases. This CDR3 region has 16 residues. Looked up from germline, CDR1 is DFQATT and CDR2 is SNEGSKA (reference sequence). V lost 5 bases, J lost 4 bases, and 10 bases stayed unmatched. For the CDR3, the DNA is TGCAGTGCTTTCCCAGGACAGGGGGCTGGAAATCAGCCCCAGCATTTT. Protein: CSAFPGQGAGNQPQHF.

In its sample, this clonotype was seen a few times. J is TRBJ1-1 and V is TRBV5-1, with D tentatively TRBD1 (5 bases). Trimming left V 0 bases short and J 7 bases short, with 10 bases between. CDR3 length: 13 amino acids. Germline V CDR1 and CDR2: SGHRS, YFSETQ. The CDR3 DNA is TGCGCCAGCAGCTTGGAGGATCAGGGTGAAGCTTTCTTT. Its translation: CASSLEDQGEAFF.